The 2 T cell receptor beta chains below come from one sample, sequenced in a study of shared clonotypes between healthy human individuals. Measured with immunoSEQ multiplex PCR; TCRdb has only the in-frame clones, and not every one. Here the sample spans about 2.2 million clones, just over 90% being singletons. It was CD45RO-negative cells, positively selected for CCR7, that made up naive CD8 cells, with terminally differentiated effector memory CD45RA+ cells excluded. The source material was naive CD8+ T cells from PBMCs. The receptors shown here come from a man younger than 30 in good health. Some clones in this sample may be carry-over from other donors' samples.

The rearrangement links TRBV6-5 to TRBJ2-3, with D hard to call. Germline V CDR1 and CDR2: MNHEY, SVGAGI. Trimming stripped 0 bases from V and 4 bases from J, with 11 bases between. The CDR3 loop spans 15 amino acids. CDR3 bases: TGTGCCAGCAGTTACTCCCGGGTTTCGTCAGATACGCAGTATTTT. Translating it yields CASSYSRVSSDTQYF.

The chain uses TRBV28 and TRBJ1-6; 8 nucleotides match TRBD1. V was clipped by 10 bases and J by 2 bases; unmatched bases: 10. Per germline, CDR1 MDHEN and CDR2 SYDVKM. This CDR3 comprises 16 residues. CDR3 DNA: TGTGCCATCTCCACAGGGGGTGAGACCTATAATTCACCCCTCCACTTT. Amino acids: CAISTGGETYNSPLHF.